Presented here are 3 T cell receptor beta chains from one specimen sequenced in a study of OX40 agonist ivuxolimab in advanced cancers. The repertoire was sequenced with immunoSEQ multiplex PCR; TCRdb's copy has only in-frame clones and lacks some. The sample has more than 80,000 clones; more than 75% are singletons. Specimen: CD4+ or CD8+ T cells sorted from blood, collected in a trial of the OX40 agonist ivuxolimab. The receptors were gathered from an adult with an advanced solid tumor such as melanoma, head and neck, liver or kidney cancer.

This clone has just a few counts. This same CDR3 is encoded by further DNA sequences in the sample. The chain employs TRBV15 and TRBJ1-2; D might be TRBD1 (5 bases). With 0 bases removed from V and 4 bases from J, the gap between germline ends came to 15 bases. This CDR3 spans 16 amino acids. Germline CDR1 is LNHNV and CDR2 is YYDKDF (reference sequence). The CDR3: CATSRDVWGGIYGYTF. The CDR3 DNA reads as TGTGCCACCAGCAGAGATGTTTGGGGCGGGATCTATGGCTACACCTTC.

A few counts support this clone. The sample has other DNA sequences that encode this CDR3 too. The chain is built from TRBV30 and TRBJ1-5; 7 positions match TRBD1. The CDR3 has 13 residues. The germline V gene has CDR1 GTSNPN and CDR2 SVGIG (reference sequence). J was trimmed by 4 bases and V by 0 bases; bases with no gene match: 0. The CDR3 coding sequence is TGTGCCTGGAGTGTACAGGGGAATCAGCCCCAGCATTTT. Protein sequence: CAWSVQGNQPQHF.

The rearrangement uses TRBV7-6 and TRBJ1-1; no definite D call. V lost 1 base to trimming and J lost 5 bases, with 11 bases between them. Germline V CDR1 and CDR2: SGHVS, FNYEAQ. This CDR3 contains 14 residues. The CDR3: CASSLGGPGTEAFF. As DNA, the CDR3 is TGTGCCAGCAGCTTAGGTGGGCCCGGGACTGAAGCTTTCTTT. The full variable domain, completed using reference TRBV7-6 and TRBJ1-1, is GAGVSQSPRYKVTKRGQDVALRCDPISGHVSLYWYRQALGQGPEFLTYFNYEAQQDKSGLPNDRFSAERPEGSISTLTIQRTEQRDSAMYRCASSLGGPGTEAFFGQGTRLTVV.